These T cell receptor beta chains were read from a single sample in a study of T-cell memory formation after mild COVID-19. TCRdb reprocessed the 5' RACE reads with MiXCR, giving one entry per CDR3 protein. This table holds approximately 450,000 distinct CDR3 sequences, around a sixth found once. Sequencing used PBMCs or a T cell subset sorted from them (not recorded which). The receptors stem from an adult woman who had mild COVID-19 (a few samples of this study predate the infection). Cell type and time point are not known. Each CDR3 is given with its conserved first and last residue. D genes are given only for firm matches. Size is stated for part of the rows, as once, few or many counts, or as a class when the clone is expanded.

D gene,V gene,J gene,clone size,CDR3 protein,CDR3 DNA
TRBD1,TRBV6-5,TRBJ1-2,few,CASSEPGQGSYGYTF,TGTGCCAGCAGTGAACCGGGACAGGGATCCTATGGCTACACCTTC
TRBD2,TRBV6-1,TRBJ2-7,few,CASRGLAGGSYEQYF,TGTGCCAGCAGGGGACTAGCGGGGGGCAGCTACGAGCAGTACTTC
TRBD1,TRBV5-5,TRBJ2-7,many,CASSYDRGDPYEQYF,TGTGCCAGCAGCTACGACAGGGGGGACCCCTACGAGCAGTACTTC
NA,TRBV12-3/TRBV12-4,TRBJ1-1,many,CASSRDSPNTEAFF,TGTGCCAGCAGCCGCGACAGCCCGAACACTGAAGCTTTCTTT
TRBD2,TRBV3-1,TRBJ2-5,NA,CASSQDALPSTSGRWETQYF,TGTGCCAGCAGCCAAGATGCCCTCCCCTCGACTAGCGGGAGGTGGGAGACCCAGTACTTC
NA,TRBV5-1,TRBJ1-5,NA,CASSFGPDQPQHF,TGCGCCAGCAGCTTTGGGCCCGATCAGCCCCAGCATTTT
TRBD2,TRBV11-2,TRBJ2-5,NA,CASSTRLAGGPRETQYF,TGTGCCAGCAGCACTCGACTAGCGGGGGGGCCACGGGAGACCCAGTACTTC
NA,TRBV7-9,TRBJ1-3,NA,CASSFDGASGNTIYF,TGTGCCAGCAGCTTCGACGGAGCCTCTGGAAACACCATATATTTT
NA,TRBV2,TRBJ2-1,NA,CASRAGTTNEQFF,TGTGCCAGCAGGGCAGGGACCACCAATGAGCAGTTCTTC
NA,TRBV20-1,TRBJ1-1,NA,CSANLPGEYTEAFF,TGCAGTGCTAACTTGCCAGGGGAGTACACTGAAGCTTTCTTT
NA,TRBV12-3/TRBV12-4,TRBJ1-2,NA,CASRLKGSYGYTF,TGTGCCAGCAGGCTAAAGGGCAGCTATGGCTACACCTTC
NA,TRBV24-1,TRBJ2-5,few,CATSDSRDPWQTQYF,TGTGCCACCAGTGACTCCCGGGACCCATGGCAGACCCAGTACTTC
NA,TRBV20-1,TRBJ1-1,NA,CSARRGFGTEAFF,TGCAGTGCTCGCAGGGGTTTTGGCACTGAAGCTTTCTTT
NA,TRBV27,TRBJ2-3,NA,CASSSGTSYTDTQYF,TGTGCCAGCAGTTCCGGGACTTCCTACACAGATACGCAGTATTTT
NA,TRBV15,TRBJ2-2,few,CATSSLNTTGELFF,TGTGCCACCAGCAGCCTTAACACTACCGGGGAGCTGTTTTTT
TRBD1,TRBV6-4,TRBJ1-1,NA,CASRRTGSTEAFF,TGTGCCAGCAGGAGGACAGGGAGCACTGAAGCTTTCTTT
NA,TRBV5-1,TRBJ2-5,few,CASSPTPPETQYF,TGCGCCAGCAGCCCGACACCCCCAGAGACCCAGTACTTC
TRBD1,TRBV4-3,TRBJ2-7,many,CASSQDLLSGGYEQYF,TGCGCCAGCAGCCAAGATTTACTCTCAGGGGGTTACGAGCAGTACTTC
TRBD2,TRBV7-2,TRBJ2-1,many,CASSRGLAGDNEQFF,TGTGCCAGCAGTCGTGGGCTAGCGGGGGACAATGAGCAGTTCTTC
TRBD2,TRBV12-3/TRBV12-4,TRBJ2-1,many,CASSPMVLAGGNEQFF,TGTGCCAGCAGCCCCATGGTTCTAGCGGGGGGCAATGAGCAGTTCTTC
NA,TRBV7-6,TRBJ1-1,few,CASSPPGSGEAFF,TGTGCCAGCAGCCCCCCCGGATCTGGTGAAGCTTTCTTT
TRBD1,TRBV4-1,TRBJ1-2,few,CASSHLTGADGYTF,TGCGCCAGCAGCCACCTGACAGGGGCGGATGGCTACACCTTC
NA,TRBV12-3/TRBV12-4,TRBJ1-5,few,CASSFVGGHRPQHF,TGTGCCAGCAGTTTCGTGGGGGGGCATCGGCCCCAGCATTTT
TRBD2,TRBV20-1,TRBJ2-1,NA,CSARAGGTSGLNEQFF,TGCAGTGCTAGAGCGGGGGGGACTAGCGGCCTCAATGAGCAGTTCTTC
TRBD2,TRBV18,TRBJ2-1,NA,CASSPRLAGELVASDEQFF,TGTGCCAGCTCACCACGCCTAGCGGGAGAGTTGGTGGCTTCTGATGAGCAGTTCTTC
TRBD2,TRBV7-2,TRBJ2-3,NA,CASSLGAGGGTDTQYF,TGTGCCAGCAGCTTAGGGGCGGGAGGGGGAACAGATACGCAGTATTTT
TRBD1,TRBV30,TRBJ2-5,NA,CAWSVWGTGRETQYF,TGTGCCTGGAGTGTATGGGGGACAGGGCGGGAGACCCAGTACTTC
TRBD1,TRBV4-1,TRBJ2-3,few,CASSRGLPGQGWADTQYF,TGCGCCAGCAGCCGAGGCCTCCCGGGACAGGGATGGGCAGATACGCAGTATTTT
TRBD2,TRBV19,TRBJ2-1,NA,CASSIDGGGPRGEQFF,TGTGCCAGTAGTATCGACGGGGGAGGGCCCCGGGGGGAGCAGTTCTTC
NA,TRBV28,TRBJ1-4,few,CASSYMGTNEKLFF,TGTGCCAGCAGTTACATGGGAACTAATGAAAAACTGTTTTTT
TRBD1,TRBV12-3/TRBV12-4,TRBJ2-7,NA,CASRFGTGTYEQYF,TGTGCCAGCAGGTTCGGGACAGGGACGTACGAGCAGTACTTC
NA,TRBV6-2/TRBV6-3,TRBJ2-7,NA,CASRGFLTLYEQYF,TGTGCCAGCAGGGGTTTCCTCACCCTCTACGAGCAGTACTTC
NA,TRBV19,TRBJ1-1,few,CASSTDRTDEAFF,TGTGCCAGTAGTACGGACCGTACCGATGAAGCTTTCTTT
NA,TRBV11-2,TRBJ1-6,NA,CASSPMTGVNSPLHF,TGTGCCAGCAGCCCGATGACAGGTGTTAATTCACCCCTCCACTTT
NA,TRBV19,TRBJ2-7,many,CASSGGGLYEQYF,TGTGCCAGTAGCGGGGGTGGGCTATACGAGCAGTACTTC
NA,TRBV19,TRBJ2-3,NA,CASSMWQGPTDTQYF,TGTGCCAGTAGTATGTGGCAGGGGCCCACAGATACGCAGTATTTT
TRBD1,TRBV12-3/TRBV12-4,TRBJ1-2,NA,CASSVGQGAGYTF,TGTGCCAGCAGTGTAGGACAGGGGGCTGGCTACACCTTC
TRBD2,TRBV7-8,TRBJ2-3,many,CASSLEWRGGSSTDTQYF,TGTGCCAGCAGCTTAGAGTGGCGGGGGGGATCTAGCACAGATACGCAGTATTTT
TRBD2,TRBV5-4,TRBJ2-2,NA,CASSYFPWRVQRGAPGELFF,TGTGCCAGCAGCTACTTTCCGTGGAGGGTCCAGCGGGGTGCCCCCGGGGAGCTGTTTTTT
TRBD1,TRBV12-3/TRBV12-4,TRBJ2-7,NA,CASSRDRGPINF,TGTGCCAGCAGTCGGGACAGGGGCCCCATTAACTTC
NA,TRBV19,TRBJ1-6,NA,CASSETGAPSNSPLHF,TGTGCCAGTAGTGAGACAGGTGCGCCTTCTAATTCACCCCTCCACTTT
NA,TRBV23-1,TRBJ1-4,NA,CASSHVSINEKLFF,TGCGCCAGCAGTCATGTTTCCATAAATGAAAAACTGTTTTTT
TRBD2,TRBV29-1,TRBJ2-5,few,CSVEVYSGRPRGEETQYF,TGCAGCGTTGAGGTTTATAGCGGGAGGCCCAGGGGAGAGGAGACCCAGTACTTC
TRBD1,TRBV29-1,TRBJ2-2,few,CSVLGTDTGELFF,TGCAGCGTTCTCGGGACAGACACCGGGGAGCTGTTTTTT
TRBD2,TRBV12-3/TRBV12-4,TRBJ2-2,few,CASSPGLAEYTGELFF,TGTGCCAGCAGTCCGGGACTAGCGGAATACACCGGGGAGCTGTTTTTT
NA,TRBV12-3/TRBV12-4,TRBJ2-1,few,CASRGQGGGHNEQFF,TGTGCCAGCAGGGGGCAGGGAGGGGGACACAATGAGCAGTTCTTC
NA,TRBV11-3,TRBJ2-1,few,CASSLDLEAGMAYNEQFF,TGTGCCAGCAGCTTAGATCTCGAGGCGGGAATGGCCTACAATGAGCAGTTCTTC
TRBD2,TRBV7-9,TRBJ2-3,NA,CASSLASAGVADTQYF,TGTGCCAGCAGCTTAGCGTCGGCGGGAGTAGCAGATACGCAGTATTTT
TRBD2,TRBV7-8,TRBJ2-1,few,CASSFELAAYNEQFF,TGTGCCAGCAGCTTCGAACTAGCGGCCTACAATGAGCAGTTCTTC
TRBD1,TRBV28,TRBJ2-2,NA,CASRGTASNTGELFF,TGTGCCAGCAGAGGGACAGCTTCGAACACCGGGGAGCTGTTTTTT
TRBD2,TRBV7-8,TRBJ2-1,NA,CASSLDQRGEQFF,TGTGCCAGCAGCTTAGACCAGCGGGGTGAGCAGTTCTTC
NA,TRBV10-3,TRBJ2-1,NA,CAILKGAGNEQFF,TGTGCCATCTTGAAGGGGGCGGGAAATGAGCAGTTCTTC
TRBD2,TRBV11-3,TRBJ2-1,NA,CASSLDGLAGVYNEQFF,TGTGCCAGCAGCTTAGATGGGCTAGCGGGCGTTTACAATGAGCAGTTCTTC
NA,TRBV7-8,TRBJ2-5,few,CASSLVLSRVETQYF,TGTGCCAGCAGCTTAGTCCTGTCACGAGTAGAGACCCAGTACTTC
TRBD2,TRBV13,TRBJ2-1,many,CASSSRSGEGQNEQFF,TGTGCCAGCAGCTCTCGAAGCGGGGAGGGTCAAAATGAGCAGTTCTTC
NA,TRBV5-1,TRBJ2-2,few,CASMGLNTGELFF,TGCGCCAGCATGGGCCTGAACACCGGGGAGCTGTTTTTT
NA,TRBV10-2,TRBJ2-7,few,CASSEALGPGTGQYF,TGCGCCAGCAGTGAGGCCCTGGGACCAGGAACAGGACAGTACTTC
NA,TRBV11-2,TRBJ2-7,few,CASAAGSSYEQYF,TGTGCCAGCGCAGCGGGCAGCTCCTACGAGCAGTACTTC
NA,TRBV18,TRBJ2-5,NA,CASSPENRRETQYF,TGTGCCAGCTCACCAGAGAACAGGAGAGAGACCCAGTACTTC
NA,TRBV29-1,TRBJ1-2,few,CSVEARPFDGYTF,TGCAGCGTTGAGGCCAGGCCGTTCGATGGCTACACCTTC